Following are 20 T cell receptor beta chains from one sample sequenced in a study of identical twins. TCRdb called the 5' RACE reads again in MiXCR, with one record for every CDR3 protein. The sample has 400,000 to 650,000 distinct CDR3 sequences, around 20% seen once. These data are also associated with another study on T cells expressing NK-cell markers.

Sequencing was done on a sample of CD4+ T cells sorted from blood. The receptors originated from a young woman in good health.

The chain employs TRBV20-1 and TRBJ2-1; D unresolved. The germline V gene has CDR1 DFQATT and CDR2 SNEGSKA (reference sequence). V was clipped by 3 bases and J by 7 bases, with 10 bases between them. The CDR3 extends over 12 amino acids. The CDR3 loop is CSASKALNEQFF. The CDR3 nucleotides read TGCAGTGCTAGCAAGGCATTAAATGAGCAGTTCTTC.

The gene calls are TRBV10-3 and TRBJ2-3, with 14 positions matching TRBD2. The length of the CDR3 is 16 residues. The J segment lost 2 bases and the V segment lost 5 bases, leaving 3 bases of the junction unmatched. Per the germline V gene, CDR1 is ENHRY and CDR2 is SYGVKD. The CDR3 DNA is TGTGCCATCAGTCCGGGACTAGCGGGGGTCACAGATACGCAGTATTTT. This translates into CAISPGLAGVTDTQYF.

The table lists this clonotype with a few counts. CDR3 bases: TGTGCCAGCAGCCCCCCGCCGCAGTTAGCGATCGGGGAGCTGTTTTTT. Translation: CASSPPPQLAIGELFF. V and J are TRBV7-6 and TRBJ2-2; D possibly corresponds to TRBD2 (5 bases). This CDR3 is 16 amino acids long. The V end was cut by 5 bases, the J end by 7 bases, with 20 bases between. Germline V gives CDR1 SGHVS, CDR2 FNYEAQ. Based on the CDR3 plus reference TRBV7-6 and TRBJ2-2, the full variable domain is GAGVSQSPRYKVTKRGQDVALRCDPISGHVSLYWYRQALGQGPEFLTYFNYEAQQDKSGLPNDRFSAERPEGSISTLTIQRTEQRDSAMYRCASSPPPQLAIGELFFGEGSRLTVL.

This clonotype was detected only a few times. V and J are TRBV12-5 and TRBJ1-4, with 7 bases that match TRBD1. In germline, CDR1 is LGHNT, CDR2 FRNRAP. This CDR3 is built from 16 residues. J was trimmed by 0 bases and V by 4 bases; bases with no gene match: 5. The CDR3 region is CASGSTGIATNEKLFF. In DNA, the CDR3 is TGTGCTAGTGGTTCGACAGGGATTGCAACTAATGAAAAACTGTTTTTT.

V and J are TRBV10-3 and TRBJ2-7; 7 nucleotides align to TRBD1. CDR3 length equals 14 residues. Germline CDR1 and CDR2: ENHRY and SYGVKD. The J segment lost 4 bases and the V segment lost 10 bases, leaving 13 bases of the junction unmatched. The CDR3 nucleotides read TGTGCCACCTACACTGACAGGGATGCTTACGAGCAGTACTTC. Translation gives CATYTDRDAYEQYF.

The genes are TRBV12-3 or TRBV12-4 and TRBJ2-3; no firm D call. The CDR3 spans 14 residues. V was trimmed by 6 bases and J by 2 bases, leaving 12 bases between them. CDR3 amino acids: CASSQDHPTDTQYF. The CDR3 coding sequence is TGTGCCAGCAGCCAAGACCACCCCACAGATACGCAGTATTTT.

The V call is TRBV6-1, the J call TRBJ2-3; a weak D match, TRBD2 (5 bases). Trimming shortened V by 6 bases and J by 0 bases, and 25 bases separated the two germline ends. The CDR3 sequence is 19 residues long. Germline V gene data show CDR1 as MNHNS and CDR2 as SASEGT. CDR3 in amino acids: CASSPRVGGLIISTDTQYF. The CDR3 DNA reads as TGTGCCAGCAGCCCTAGGGTGGGCGGGTTGATCATTAGCACAGATACGCAGTATTTT.

The chain carries TRBV9 and TRBJ2-1; no definite D call. The length of the CDR3 is 16 residues. With 4 bases removed from V and 0 bases from J, the gap between germline ends came to 14 bases. Germline V gene sequence: CDR1 SGDLS, CDR2 YYNGEE. The CDR3 loop is CASSLGSVSSYNEQFF. In nucleotides, the CDR3 is TGTGCCAGCAGCCTTGGGTCCGTCAGCTCCTACAATGAGCAGTTCTTC.

The chain is built from TRBV20-1 and TRBJ2-7; 8 bases match TRBD2. Germline CDR1 and CDR2: DFQATT and SNEGSKA (reference sequence). The V and J ends lost 4 bases and 3 bases, in that order; junction bases with no gene match: 5. The CDR3 is 13 residues long. CDR3 in DNA: TGCAGTGCTAATAGACTAGCGAGCTACGAGCAGTACTTC. Translating gives CSANRLASYEQYF.

V gene TRBV7-2 combines with J gene TRBJ1-5; D unresolved. Trimming removed 3 bases from V and 9 bases from J, with 12 bases in between. Germline CDR1 and CDR2: SGHTA and FQGNSA. This CDR3 is 13 amino acids long. CDR3 in DNA: TGTGCCAGCAGCTTCGGCGGCCGGCTGCCCCAGCATTTT. Its protein is CASSFGGRLPQHF.

This clonotype was counted only a few times. The gene calls are TRBV12-3 or TRBV12-4 and TRBJ1-1; no clear D gene. Trimming removed 1 base at V and 1 base at J, with 13 bases between. The CDR3 has 16 residues. The CDR3, as DNA: TGTGCCAGCAGTTTAGGTGCATCTCGTCAGAACACTGAAGCTTTCTTT. This gives the protein CASSLGASRQNTEAFF.

The chain recombines TRBV7-9 with TRBJ2-1; D possibly corresponds to TRBD1 (5 bases). The CDR3 consists of 14 residues. Between the trimmed V and J ends, which lost 8 bases and 6 bases, there was a span of 17 bases. Germline lookup yields CDR1 SEHNR and CDR2 FQNEAQ (reference sequence). The DNA of the CDR3 is TGTGCCAGCGTTGGGGTGGGCCAGGGCAATGAGCAGTTCTTC. It yields the protein CASVGVGQGNEQFF.

In this sample, this clonotype turned up a few times. The gene calls are TRBV7-2 and TRBJ2-7; no clear D gene. This CDR3 contains 12 residues. Per germline, CDR1 SGHTA and CDR2 FQGNSA. Deletions cut 2 bases from V and 6 bases from J, with 8 bases between. The CDR3 spells CASSLLSREQYF. The CDR3 bases are TGTGCCAGCAGCTTACTTAGCCGCGAGCAGTACTTC.

This clonotype came up a few times. V and J are TRBV20-1 and TRBJ2-7; D is perhaps TRBD1 or TRBD2 (5 bases each). Germline V CDR1 and CDR2: DFQATT, SNEGSKA (reference sequence). V was shortened by 3 bases and J by 7 bases, with 16 bases between the two germline ends. This CDR3 region has 13 residues. CDR3 protein: CSASKGPSGEQYF. The CDR3 nucleotides are TGCAGTGCTAGTAAGGGGCCCTCGGGGGAGCAGTACTTC.

V usage is TRBV7-9 and J usage is TRBJ2-7, with D unresolved. Germline loops: CDR1 SEHNR, CDR2 FQNEAQ (reference sequence). V was trimmed by 1 base and J by 0 bases, leaving 10 bases between them. This CDR3 region has 15 residues. The CDR3: CASSLGTESSYEQYF. CDR3 DNA sequence: TGTGCCAGCAGCTTAGGGACCGAGAGCTCCTACGAGCAGTACTTC.

This clonotype was seen only a few times. V and J are TRBV12-3 or TRBV12-4 and TRBJ1-2; D uncertain. V was cut by 4 bases and J by 4 bases, with 10 bases left in between. The CDR3 spans 13 residues. The CDR3 coding sequence is TGTGCCAGCAGTTCCCCCTTCCTCTATGGCTACACCTTC. Protein sequence: CASSSPFLYGYTF.

This clonotype was counted only a few times. This rearrangement joins TRBV20-1 to TRBJ1-1; D is possibly TRBD1 (6 bases). V lost 2 bases, J lost 2 bases, and 9 bases lay in between. The CDR3 is made up of 13 amino acids. Germline CDR1 reads DFQATT; CDR2 reads SNEGSKA (reference sequence). CDR3 in DNA: TGCAGTGCTAGAAACAGGGTTAACACTGAAGCTTTCTTT. Amino acid sequence: CSARNRVNTEAFF.

The genes are TRBV10-2 and TRBJ2-7; possibly TRBD1 for D (6 bases). This CDR3 region has 13 residues. V gave up 6 bases and J gave up 4 bases, with 13 bases separating them. CDR1 WSHSY and CDR2 SAAADI come from the germline V gene. Written as DNA, the CDR3 is TGCGCCAGCAGGCCGGGACAACTTTACGAGCAGTACTTC. The encoded protein is CASRPGQLYEQYF.

There are a few counts of this clonotype. The chain carries TRBV5-1 and TRBJ2-1; 8 bases map to TRBD2. V lost 4 bases, J lost 3 bases, and 3 bases stayed unmatched. Germline CDR1 reads SGHRS; CDR2 reads YFSETQ. CDR3 length: 14 amino acids. CDR3 protein: CASSAGGFYNEQFF. Written as DNA, the CDR3 is TGCGCCAGCAGCGCGGGAGGCTTCTACAATGAGCAGTTCTTC.

CDR3 loop: CASSMGTSGTYEQYF. The CDR3 DNA sequence: TGTGCCAGCAGCATGGGGACTAGCGGGACCTACGAGCAGTACTTC. This chain joins TRBV7-2 and TRBJ2-7; 13 bases fit TRBD2. Trimming removed 5 bases from V and 2 bases from J; junction bases left unmatched: 3. The CDR3 extends over 15 amino acids. The germline gives CDR1 SGHTA, CDR2 FQGNSA.